This record concerns one T cell receptor (beta chain) sequence. Its specificity is not known. The CDR3 loop spans 18 amino acids. Deletions cut 0 bases from V and 1 base from J, with 16 bases between. Cells were stimulated with CMV-infected fibroblast lysates at 10 ug/mL. CD40L-negative CD69-negative CD45RO-high memory CD4+ T cells were sorted as populations depleted of antigen-responding cells. The entry originates in a study of persistence of HIV-infected CD4 T cells. About the research overall: Donors had been on suppressive ART for a median of 8 years. Findings and caveats of the study: CMV- and Gag-responding cells had lower TCRbeta richness than CD3/CD28-responding cells. Degenerate expanded CDR3beta sequences were enriched among CMV- and Gag-responding cells.

This was the immunoSEQ version 4 assay in survey mode. Method: immunoSEQ multiplex PCR; TCRdb's copy keeps in-frame clones and lacks some. The profile shows 46,000 or so clones, about 81% of them singletons. This TCR was sampled from an adult man with HIV who was CMV-seropositive. The chain uses TRBV23-1 and TRBJ2-1; D is ambiguous. TRBV23-1 is an ORF for which the function is uncertain. Specimen: CD4+ T cells sorted from PBMCs after roughly 18-hour stimulation, collected from a patient who received antiretroviral therapy. CDR3 sequence (DNA): TGCGCCAGCAGTCAATCCCCCCTCCTCGGCGGTTCCTACAATGAGCAGTTCTTC. This sequence encodes CASSQSPLLGGSYNEQFF.